This T cell receptor beta chain was profiled in a study of siplizumab effects on memory and regulatory T cells. To note about this clone: Its cognate antigen is unknown.

Clones were sequenced by immunoSEQ multiplex PCR, and TCRdb holds only the in-frame ones, with some missing. The repertoire includes about 98,000 clones, approximately 90% of them detected once, and 1.1% sits in the top ten. Whole-study findings and limits: The average Treg-derived proportion among mappable alloreactive CD4+ clones was 68.8% with siplizumab versus 25% to 30% in controls. Tregs proliferating in siplizumab cultures lacked confirmation of their suppressive function. Contribution to the alloresponse seemed major for naive T cells, which also seemed more diverse than memory cells. Some alloreactive sequences were traceable to unstimulated CD4+ memory cells, and siplizumab significantly reduced them.

Deletions cut 5 bases from V and 9 bases from J, with 14 bases between. CDR1 and CDR2 (germline): SGHVS, FNYEAQ. This CDR3 comprises 13 residues. Material for sequencing was CD4+ T cells sorted from blood. The receptor's source is a human donor in good health. V is TRBV7-6 and J is TRBJ2-1; D is possibly TRBD1 (5 bases). The DNA for the CDR3 is TGTGCCAGCAGCCTGGACACAGGCCTTGAGCAGTTCTTC. It yields the protein CASSLDTGLEQFF.